Listed below are T cell receptor beta chains from one sample, sequenced in a study of metastatic and nonmetastatic thyroid tumors. TCRdb reanalyzed the PCR reads via MiXCR. The sample yields about 92,000 clones, 14% to 15% seen once. The sequenced sample was blood. These receptors came from a female donor with papillary thyroid cancer or a benign thyroid nodule (not recorded which). Some clones in this sample may be carry-over from other donors' samples. Both conserved end residues are part of each CDR3. The D gene is left open where the match is weak. Size tells how often a clone was seen (once, few, many) or the class of an expanded clone, and some rows leave it out.

J gene,V gene,clone size,D gene,CDR3 DNA,CDR3 protein
TRBJ1-5,TRBV28,many,.,TGTGCCAGCAGGAAATGGGGAGGCAATCAGCCCCAGCATTTT,CASRKWGGNQPQHF
TRBJ2-5,TRBV5-4,.,.,TGTGCCAGCAGATCACAAGAGACCCAGTACTTC,CASRSQETQYF
TRBJ1-1,TRBV4-1,many,.,TGCGCCAGCAGCCAAGAGTTTCGGGGGCTGGGTACTGAAGCTTTCTTT,CASSQEFRGLGTEAFF
TRBJ2-3,TRBV20-1,.,.,TGCAGTTCCACCCCGGCCCGCGGCAGGCCACAGGGTACGCAGTATTTT,CSSTPARGRPQGTQYF
TRBJ1-5,TRBV20-1,many,.,TGCAGTCCCGGGAGGGAGGGTCAGCCCCAGCATTTT,CSPGREGQPQHF
TRBJ2-5,TRBV9,.,.,TGTGCCAGCAGCGTTTGGGGAGGGGGAGAGACCCAGTACTTC,CASSVWGGGETQYF
TRBJ1-2,TRBV6-2/TRBV6-3,.,.,TGTGCCAGCAGTTACCCGACAGGTCTCCCTGCCTTC,CASSYPTGLPAF
TRBJ2-3,TRBV12-5,many,TRBD2,TGTGCTAGTGGTTTGATAGCGGGGGGGCCGGGCACAGATACGCAGTATTTT,CASGLIAGGPGTDTQYF
TRBJ2-2,TRBV6-2/TRBV6-3,few,.,TGTGCCAGCAGTCCATCCGCCGAAAGCGGGGAGCTGTTTTTT,CASSPSAESGELFF
TRBJ1-6,TRBV10-2,many,.,TGCGCCAGCACCCACGGGCCGCCTCACGGGGGGCTATATAATTCACCCCTCCACTTT,CASTHGPPHGGLYNSPLHF
TRBJ2-6,TRBV5-1,.,.,TGTGCCAGCAGCTTAGATGGTTTC,CASSLDGF
TRBJ2-3,TRBV7-3,few,.,TGTGCCAGCAGCTTATTGGGCAGCACAGATACGCAGTATTTT,CASSLLGSTDTQYF
TRBJ1-6,TRBV7-2,many,.,TGTGCCAGCAGCTTAGCAGGGAGTTCACCCCTCCACTTT,CASSLAGSSPLHF
TRBJ1-1,TRBV11-2,many,.,TGTGCCAGCACTAAATATCTTTCCGTGGGGGACACTGAAGCTTTCTTT,CASTKYLSVGDTEAFF
TRBJ2-4,TRBV24-1,many,.,TGTGCCACCAGTGATAATACAGGGATGGCCAAAAACATTCAGTACTTC,CATSDNTGMAKNIQYF
TRBJ2-7,TRBV15,many,.,TGTGCCACCAGCAGAGATGAATGGACACAGTCCTACGAGCAGTACTTC,CATSRDEWTQSYEQYF
TRBJ2-1,TRBV5-6,few,.,TGTGCCAGCAGCTTAGGAGGGTTCACCTACAATGAGCAGTTCTTC,CASSLGGFTYNEQFF
TRBJ2-7,TRBV25-1,many,TRBD1,TGTGCCAGCAGTTTTAAACCCGGGACAGACTCCTACGAGCAGTACTTC,CASSFKPGTDSYEQYF